This TCR beta chain was profiled in a study of blood T cell repertoires in COVID-19. Looking at the study overall: T cells, B-cell-depleted T cells, or PBMCs provided the cDNA or gDNA that served as material.

Libraries were prepared by immunoSEQ multiplex PCR; TCRdb keeps only in-frame clonotypes and omits some of them. The sample shows 60,000 to 65,000 clones, about 74% of them seen only once. Germline assignment: CDR1 SGHDN and CDR2 FVKESK. V lost 4 bases and J 4 bases, leaving 11 bases between the germline ends. The CDR3 is made up of 14 amino acids. This clonotype was sampled from a woman of 80 years or more with acute or convalescent COVID-19. V and J are TRBV14 and TRBJ2-1; TRBD1 might be the D (6 bases). The sample was peripheral blood. CDR3 in DNA: TGTGCCAGCAGCCCTCAGAGGGGGTACAATGAGCAGTTCTTC. Amino acids: CASSPQRGYNEQFF.